A single sample gave rise to the 15 T cell receptor beta chains below, sequenced in a study of T cells expressing NK-cell markers. TCRdb re-analyzed the 5' RACE reads; it lists each CDR3 protein once, without DNA. The sample holds roughly 300,000 distinct CDR3 sequences. Sequencing was done on a sample of blood T cells: a sorted CD56 or NKG2C T cell subset, CD4+ or CD8+ T cells, or bulk PBMC T cells (not recorded which). These receptors all stem from a woman aged 18 to 75 in good health.

The chain couples TRBV2 to TRBJ1-2; TCRdb designates TRBD1, a call that cannot be tested without DNA. Germline V gene sequence: CDR1 SNHLY, CDR2 FYNNEI. The CDR3 is 14 residues long. The CDR3 reads CASSGDRVDGGYTF.

The rearrangement links TRBV7-3 to TRBJ1-2. Germline lookup yields CDR1 SGHTA and CDR2 FQGTGA. The CDR3 has 12 amino acids. The chain's CDR3 is CASSLNGVGYTF.

The chain couples TRBV10-3 to TRBJ2-3; TCRdb calls TRBD2, which cannot be checked without DNA. Germline V CDR1 and CDR2: ENHRY, SYGVKD. The CDR3 is 15 residues long. CDR3 in amino acids: CAIKPSGIGTDTQYF.

The chain joins TRBV6-2 or TRBV6-3 to TRBJ2-1; TCRdb gives TRBD1 as the D gene, but with no DNA this cannot be confirmed. The CDR3 sequence is 13 residues long. Germline CDR1 MNHEY, CDR2 SVGEGT. This CDR3 is CASSQTLYNEQFF.

The chain couples TRBV19 to TRBJ1-5. The CDR3 extends over 15 amino acids. CDR1 is LNHDA and CDR2 is SQIVND in the germline V gene (reference sequence). CDR3 sequence reads: CASSILGFGNQPQHF.

CDR3 protein: CASSYNQETQYF. This chain uses TRBV5-6 with TRBJ2-5. The CDR3 spans 12 residues. Germline-derived CDR1 and CDR2 are SGHDT and YYEEEE.

This chain joins TRBV28 and TRBJ2-1; TCRdb's assignment of TRBD2 cannot be checked, as there is no DNA. This CDR3 comprises 14 residues. In germline, CDR1 is MDHEN, CDR2 SYDVKM. CDR3 loop: CASYGSGRNNEQFF.

The rearrangement joins TRBV15 to TRBJ2-3; lacking DNA, the TRBD1 call made by TCRdb goes unchecked. Germline V gives CDR1 LNHNV, CDR2 YYDKDF (reference sequence). The CDR3 is 14 amino acids. CDR3 residues: CATSGRLARDTQYF. Filled out from reference TRBV15 and TRBJ2-3, the complete variable domain reads DAMVIQNPRYQVTQFGKPVTLSCSQTLNHNVMYWYQQKSSQAPKLLFHYYDKDFNNEADTPDNFQSRRPNTSFCFLDIRSPGLGDTAMYLCATSGRLARDTQYFGPGTRLTVL.

This chain connects TRBV9 to TRBJ2-3; the TCRdb D gene call, TRBD2, has no DNA to confirm it. The CDR3 is 16 residues long. CDR1 is SGDLS and CDR2 is YYNGEE in the germline V gene. The CDR3 here is CASSVPLAGVSDTQYF.

The gene calls are TRBV5-1 and TRBJ2-7; TCRdb's D call of TRBD1 is untestable without DNA. CDR3 length: 14 residues. Germline V CDR1 and CDR2: SGHRS, YFSETQ. CDR3 loop: CASSPEQGTYEQYF.

This chain joins TRBV18 and TRBJ2-1; TCRdb's D gene call, TRBD2, goes unchecked for lack of DNA. Germline lookup yields CDR1 KGHSH and CDR2 LQKENI. The CDR3 is made up of 16 amino acids. The CDR3 region is CASSPQGTSSYNEQFF.

The chain joins TRBV12-3 or TRBV12-4 to TRBJ1-6; TCRdb designates TRBD1, a call that cannot be tested without DNA. CDR3 length equals 15 residues. CDR3 amino acids: CASSAGTVYNSPLHF.

The V gene is TRBV6-1, the J gene TRBJ2-7; TCRdb designates TRBD1, a call that cannot be tested without DNA. Germline assignment: CDR1 MNHNS and CDR2 SASEGT. The length of the CDR3 is 17 residues. The CDR3 loop reads CASSPREPGQGIYEQYF.

The CDR3 protein is CASSLREIPQYF. The chain recombines TRBV7-2 with TRBJ2-5; the TCRdb D gene call, TRBD1, has no DNA to confirm it. In germline, CDR1 is SGHTA, CDR2 FQGNSA. The CDR3 has 12 amino acids.

This rearrangement joins TRBV19 to TRBJ2-7; TCRdb calls TRBD2, which cannot be checked without DNA. Per the germline V gene, CDR1 is LNHDA and CDR2 is SQIVND (reference sequence). This CDR3 has 15 residues. The CDR3 loop is CASSIGLAGVSEQYF.